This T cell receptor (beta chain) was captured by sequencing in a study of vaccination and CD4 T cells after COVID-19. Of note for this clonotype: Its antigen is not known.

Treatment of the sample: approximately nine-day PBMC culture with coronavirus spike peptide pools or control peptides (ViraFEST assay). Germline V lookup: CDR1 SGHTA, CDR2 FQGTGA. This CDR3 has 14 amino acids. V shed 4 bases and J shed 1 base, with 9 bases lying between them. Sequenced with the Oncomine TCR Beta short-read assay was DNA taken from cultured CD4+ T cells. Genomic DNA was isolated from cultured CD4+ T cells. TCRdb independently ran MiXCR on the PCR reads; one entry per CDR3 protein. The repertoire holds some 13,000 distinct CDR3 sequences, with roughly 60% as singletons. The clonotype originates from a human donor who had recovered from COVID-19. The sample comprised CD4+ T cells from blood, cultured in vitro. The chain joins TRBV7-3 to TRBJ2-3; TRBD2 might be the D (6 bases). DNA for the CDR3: TGTGCCAGCAGCTCATCTAGCGGCACAGATACGCAGTATTTT. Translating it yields CASSSSSGTDTQYF.